This T cell receptor (beta chain) is from a study of vaccination effects on CD4 cells after COVID-19. On the study more broadly: Two doses of either BNT162b2 or mRNA-1273 were given to each participant. Wells each received 1.5 million to 2.5 million PBMC, cultured with approximately 9.1 IU/ml IL-2 and 10 ug/ml peptides. The study's findings and limits: Late post-vaccination, clones induced by infection and those induced by vaccine underwent marked clonal contraction.

The authors isolated CD4+ T cells after 9 to 10 days of culture. The vaccine recipients had no prior SARS-CoV-2 infection, with negative nucleocapsid antibodies. Profiling relied on immunoSEQ multiplex PCR, and the TCRdb table lists in-frame clones only, not all of them. The sample records 70,000 to 85,000 clones, roughly 80% being singletons. A remark on this clone: Antigen: not known.

V dropped 5 bases and J dropped 1 base, with 8 bases sitting between them. The CDR3 spans 14 residues. From germline, CDR1 is SGHTA and CDR2 FQGTGA. The chain combines TRBV7-3 with TRBJ2-2; D is unresolved. The sample here was CD4+ T cells from PBMCs cultured without peptide, taken before COVID-19 vaccination. The receptor was derived from a human donor who received a COVID-19 vaccine. The CDR3 sequence: CASSPDRNTGELFF. The CDR3 nucleotides are TGTGCCAGCAGCCCGGACCGGAACACCGGGGAGCTGTTTTTT.